Each of the 16 T cell receptor gamma chains below was sequenced from the same sample in a study of Vδ1+ human thymocytes. The study's findings and limits: Thymic TRG and TRD repertoires appeared highly polyclonal, with Gaussian CDR3 length distributions.

The template was reverse-transcribed extracted RNA. The CDR3 regions were amplified by multiplex PCR from V-gene primers to a constant-region primer. TCRdb used CATT to re-call clones from the multiplex PCR reads. The data show some 9,000 gamma-chain clones, with 50% to 65% seen just once and approximately 1.3% held by the top ten. Their target antigens are unknown. Sequencing was performed on Vdelta1+ gamma-delta thymocytes from the thymus. Subset defined: FACS-sorted CD3+ TCRalphabeta- TCRVdelta1+ TCRVdelta2- thymocytes. Receptor source: a girl less than two years old who had congenital heart surgery.

The V call is TRGV4, the J call TRGJ1 or TRGJ2. TCRdb records no J gene; here it was assigned by comparing the DNA to germline. Per germline, CDR1 EGSTGY and CDR2 YDSYTSSV. V lost 5 bases to trimming and J lost 2 bases; unmatched junction nucleotides: 3. The CDR3 extends over 12 amino acids. The CDR3 nucleotides are TGTGCCACCTGGGTCTATTATTATAAGAAACTCTTT. It encodes CATWVYYYKKLF.

This clone was detected a few times. The J gene is TRGJ1 or TRGJ2, the V gene TRGV9. The trim removed 4 bases at V and 4 bases at J, leaving 10 bases unmatched. CDR1 is GITISATS, CDR2 ISYDGTV, per germline (reference sequence). The CDR3 has 14 residues. CDR3 sequence: CALWEPKRYYKKLF. The CDR3 DNA reads as TGTGCCTTGTGGGAACCAAAGCGCTATTATAAGAAACTCTTT.

This chain joins TRGV2 and TRGJ1 or TRGJ2. TCRdb is silent on the J gene; assignment here came from matching the DNA to germline. Germline V gives CDR1 EGSNGY, CDR2 YDSYNSKV. The V segment lost 4 bases and the J segment 2 bases; nucleotides outside the gene matches: 8. There are 14 residues in the CDR3. This chain's CDR3 is CATWDDSYYYKKLF. In DNA form, the CDR3 reads TGTGCCACCTGGGATGACTCTTATTATTATAAGAAACTCTTT.

There are a few counts of this clone. The genes are TRGV4 and TRGJ1 or TRGJ2. The junction had 6 bases not matched to a gene; V was cut back by 3 bases and J by 7 bases. This CDR3 spans 12 amino acids. CDR1 is EGSTGY, CDR2 YDSYTSSV, per germline. The CDR3 protein is CATWDRRYKKLF. CDR3 DNA: TGTGCCACCTGGGATAGGAGGTATAAGAAACTCTTT.

The chain couples TRGV4 to TRGJ1 or TRGJ2. V gave up 1 base and J gave up 7 bases; unmatched junction bases: 7. Germline CDR1 is EGSTGY and CDR2 is YDSYTSSV. CDR3 length: 13 amino acids. This CDR3 is CATWDGLTYKKLF. CDR3 nucleotides: TGTGCCACCTGGGATGGCCTCACATATAAGAAACTCTTT.

The V gene is TRGV8, the J gene TRGJP2. The J gene is absent in TCRdb and was assigned here via DNA matching to germline. The junction had 16 bases not matched to a gene; V was cut back by 5 bases and J by 10 bases. CDR1 and CDR2 from the germline V gene are VENAVY and YDSYNSRV. The CDR3 extends over 15 amino acids. In nucleotides, the CDR3 is TGTGCCACCTGGGTCGTCCCCCAGCCTCGTTGGATCAAGACGTTT. Amino acid sequence: CATWVVPQPRWIKTF.

The rearrangement links TRGV9 to TRGJ1 or TRGJ2. TCRdb does not report a J gene; here it was assigned by matching the DNA to germline references. This CDR3 spans 11 amino acids. Germline V CDR1 and CDR2: GITISATS, ISYDGTV (reference sequence). J lost 12 bases, V lost 5 bases, and 10 bases had no gene match. This CDR3 reads CALWGGTWKLF. CDR3 bases: TGTGCCTTGTGGGGGGGCACTTGGAAACTCTTT.

This chain uses TRGV3 with TRGJ1 or TRGJ2. TCRdb gives no J gene; it was assigned here by matching the DNA to germline. V lost 3 bases, J lost 0 bases, and 8 bases stayed unmatched. Germline assignment: CDR1 VTNTFY and CDR2 YDVSTARD (reference sequence). CDR3 length: 15 amino acids. CDR3 in amino acids: CATWDGALNYYKKLF. In DNA, the CDR3 is TGTGCCACCTGGGACGGAGCTTTGAATTATTATAAGAAACTCTTT.

Concerning this clone: The germline gene is not matched at one end of the junction; a read error may be the cause. The chain couples TRGV4 to TRGJ1 or TRGJ2. Assignment of the J gene here rests on matching the DNA to germline, because TCRdb gives none. The germline V gene encodes CDR1 EGSTGY and CDR2 YDSYTSSV. The CDR3 loop spans 11 amino acids. The CDR3 bases are TGTGCCACCCGGGATCGAGGGGAGAAACTCTTT. It translates to CATRDRGEKLF.

The chain is built from TRGV2 and TRGJ1 or TRGJ2. The J gene is not listed in TCRdb, so it was assigned here from a DNA match to germline. The germline CDR1 and CDR2 sequences are EGSNGY and YDSYNSKV. This CDR3 contains 14 residues. Unmatched junction bases numbered 10, after V lost 2 bases and J lost 6 bases. The CDR3 bases are TGTGCCACCTGGGACGCGCGAGGAACTTATAAGAAACTCTTT. Translating it yields CATWDARGTYKKLF.

The chain has TRGV5 and TRGJP2. Here the J gene was assigned by germline matching of the DNA, as TCRdb has none. There are 17 residues in the CDR3. J gave up 3 bases and V 0 bases, and 10 bases lay outside the gene matches. Germline values: CDR1 VINAFY, CDR2 YDVSNSKD. CDR3 bases: TGTGCCACCTGGGACAGGCCCGTCCAGGGTAGTGATTGGATCAAGACGTTT. The encoded protein is CATWDRPVQGSDWIKTF.

The V and J genes are TRGV5 and TRGJ1 or TRGJ2. TCRdb gives no J gene; it was assigned here by matching the DNA to germline. The CDR3 length is 18 residues. Germline values: CDR1 VINAFY, CDR2 YDVSNSKD. V lost 3 bases and J lost 0; bases outside the gene matches: 17. The CDR3 reads CATWDYQRSNSNYYKKLF. The CDR3 DNA reads TGTGCCACCTGGGACTATCAGCGCTCCAATTCGAATTATTATAAGAAACTCTTT.

This chain uses TRGV9 with TRGJ1 or TRGJ2. The J gene comes from matching the DNA to germline here; TCRdb lacks it. The CDR3 loop spans 13 amino acids. The J segment lost 1 base and the V segment lost 1 base, leaving 1 base of the junction unmatched. CDR1 GITISATS and CDR2 ISYDGTV come from the germline V gene (reference sequence). CDR3 nucleotide sequence: TGTGCCTTGTGGGAGGTAAATTATTATAAGAAACTCTTT. It translates to CALWEVNYYKKLF.

In regard to this clone: The same CDR3 can be traced to other DNA sequences in this sample. V and J are TRGV3 and TRGJ1 or TRGJ2. TCRdb gives no J gene; it was assigned here by matching the DNA to germline. The CDR3 is 12 residues long. Germline V gives CDR1 VTNTFY, CDR2 YDVSTARD (reference sequence). The trim removed 0 bases at V and 6 bases at J, leaving 2 bases unmatched. In DNA form, the CDR3 reads TGTGCCACCTGGGACAGGTCTTATAAGAAACTCTTT. The encoded protein is CATWDRSYKKLF.

V and J are TRGV4 and TRGJ1 or TRGJ2. Losses at the gene ends were 2 bases for V and 11 bases for J; bases not matched to a gene: 3. This CDR3 contains 10 residues. From germline, CDR1 is EGSTGY and CDR2 YDSYTSSV. This CDR3 is CATWDVEKLF. Written as DNA, the CDR3 is TGTGCCACCTGGGATGTGGAGAAACTCTTT.

This clone occurred a few times. The rearrangement joins TRGV8 to TRGJ1 or TRGJ2. This CDR3 is 10 amino acids long. The germline V gene has CDR1 VENAVY and CDR2 YDSYNSRV. V dropped 3 bases and J dropped 12; count of bases not matched to a gene: 5. The CDR3 region is CATWDGMKLF. CDR3 nucleotides: TGTGCCACCTGGGATGGGATGAAACTCTTT.